The 26 T cell receptor beta chains below were found in one sample sequenced in a study of blood T cell repertoires in COVID-19. Sequencing used immunoSEQ multiplex PCR; TCRdb keeps in-frame clones, though not all of them. The sample has around 300,000 clones, about nine tenths seen once; the top ten hold about 2.2%. Sequencing was done on a sample of peripheral blood. All receptors come from a woman aged 25-40 years with COVID-19, enrolled during active disease.

In regard to this clone: One base away lies a much larger clone, so this may be a sequencing read error. The rearrangement links TRBV6-2 or TRBV6-3 to TRBJ1-3; 9 positions agree with TRBD1. There are 14 residues in the CDR3. Germline lookup yields CDR1 MNHEY and CDR2 SVGEGT. V lost 4 bases, J lost 4 bases, and 2 bases stayed unmatched. CDR3 amino acids: CASSFGQGGNTIYF. DNA of the CDR3: TGTGCCAGCAGTTTCGGACAGGGGGGAAACACCATATATTTT.

The V call is TRBV9, the J call TRBJ1-1, with 9 bases aligning to TRBD1. The trim removed 3 bases at V and 5 bases at J, leaving 11 bases unmatched. The CDR3 sequence is 16 residues long. Germline V CDR1 and CDR2: SGDLS, YYNGEE. CDR3 sequence reads: CASSATTGGAGTEAFF. The CDR3 nucleotides are TGTGCCAGCAGCGCAACCACAGGGGGCGCGGGGACTGAAGCTTTCTTT.

V is TRBV27 and J is TRBJ1-1; 10 bases match TRBD1. This CDR3 spans 16 amino acids. The germline CDR1 and CDR2 sequences are MNHEY and SMNVEV (reference sequence). Trimming took 3 bases from V and 4 from J; bases not matched to a gene: 8. The CDR3 nucleotides read TGTGCCAGCAGTTTGTTTTTAGGGGACAGGGGCACTGAAGCTTTCTTT. Translated: CASSLFLGDRGTEAFF.

As concerns this clone: Germline is not matched at one junction end, which may reflect a read error. This chain uses TRBV7-8 with TRBJ1-5; 8 bases are a match to TRBD1. Germline V gene data show CDR1 as SGHVS and CDR2 as FQNEAQ. CDR3 size: 15 residues. The CDR3 region is CASRLAGGGHQPQHF. Here the CDR3 DNA reads TGTGCCAGCCGCTTAGCAGGGGGCGGCCATCAGCCCCAGCATTTT.

The chain combines TRBV5-1 with TRBJ2-2, with TRBD2 as a possible D gene (6 bases). The CDR3 is 16 residues long. Trimming pared 1 base from V and 2 bases from J, leaving 12 bases between. CDR1 is SGHRS and CDR2 is YFSETQ in the germline V gene. CDR3 residues: CASSLSGLTNTGELFF. CDR3 in DNA: TGCGCCAGCAGCTTGTCTGGACTAACAAACACCGGGGAGCTGTTTTTT.

The chain is built from TRBV30 and TRBJ1-1, with D hard to call. Trimming left V 3 bases short and J 8 bases short, with 13 bases between. CDR3 size: 12 residues. Germline assignment: CDR1 GTSNPN and CDR2 SVGIG (reference sequence). This chain's CDR3 is CAWRRGSAEAFF. The CDR3 nucleotides read TGTGCCTGGAGGAGAGGGAGTGCCGAAGCTTTCTTT. Together with reference TRBV30 and TRBJ1-1, the CDR3 gives the full variable domain: SQTIHQWPATLVQPVGSPLSLECTVEGTSNPNLYWYRQAAGRGLQLLFYSVGIGQISSEVPQNLSASRPQDRQFILSSKKLLLSDSGFYLCAWRRGSAEAFFGQGTRLTVV.

The chain combines TRBV9 with TRBJ1-6; D is perhaps TRBD1 (6 bases). The CDR3 has 14 amino acids. Germline V gives CDR1 SGDLS, CDR2 YYNGEE. V lost 3 bases and J 10 bases, leaving 14 bases between the germline ends. Here the CDR3 DNA reads TGTGCCAGCAGCGCGACAGGTTTCGGCTCACCCCTCCACTTT. Translating gives CASSATGFGSPLHF.

The chain is built from TRBV5-4 and TRBJ1-1; D not certain. The CDR3 contains 12 residues. The ends were cut back, 0 bases at V and 10 bases at J, with 10 bases in the middle. Germline V gene lookup returns CDR1 SGHNT and CDR2 YYREEE (reference sequence). CDR3 nucleotides: TGTGCCAGCAGCTTGGGTGGGCAGGTAGCTTTCTTT. As protein: CASSLGGQVAFF.

The V and J genes are TRBV9 and TRBJ2-7; weak D call: TRBD2 (5 bases). Trimming removed 0 bases at V and 3 bases at J, with 13 bases between. CDR3 length equals 15 residues. From germline, CDR1 is SGDLS and CDR2 YYNGEE. CDR3 sequence reads: CASSVDWQDFYEQYF. CDR3 DNA: TGTGCCAGCAGCGTAGATTGGCAGGACTTCTACGAGCAGTACTTC.

Points on this clone: This specimen includes other DNA sequences encoding the same CDR3. The V and J genes are TRBV6-5 and TRBJ2-7, with D possibly being TRBD2 (6 bases). Deletions cut 6 bases from V and 4 bases from J, with 16 bases between. Looked up from germline, CDR1 is MNHEY and CDR2 is SVGAGI. This CDR3 region has 14 residues. The DNA for the CDR3 is TGTGCCAGCAGCTACCTCGCGGGGTCTTACGAGCAGTACTTC. This encodes CASSYLAGSYEQYF.

The J gene is TRBJ2-3, the V gene TRBV6-1; 7 nucleotides align to TRBD1. V gave up 4 bases and J gave up 2 bases; unmatched junction bases: 6. Germline lookup yields CDR1 MNHNS and CDR2 SASEGT. The CDR3 has 15 amino acids. The CDR3 reads CASSAGQEFTDTQYF. CDR3 nucleotides: TGTGCCAGCAGTGCCGGACAGGAATTCACAGATACGCAGTATTTT.

This clone was detected only once. The chain links TRBV6-2 or TRBV6-3 to TRBJ1-1, with D possibly TRBD1 on 5 matching bases. CDR1 is MNHEY, CDR2 SVGEGT, per germline. V lost 4 bases, J lost 5 bases, and 11 bases lay in between. This CDR3 has 13 amino acids. As DNA, the CDR3 is TGTGCCAGCAGTTTCAATACAGGAACTGAAGCTTTCTTT. This translates into CASSFNTGTEAFF.

CDR3 in DNA: TGTGCCAGTAGTACCTCCGGGACAGGGGTTCTAGGTAATGAGCAGTTCTTC. Its translation is CASSTSGTGVLGNEQFF. The genes are TRBV19 and TRBJ2-1; 10 bases agree with TRBD1. This CDR3 has 17 residues. V lost 4 bases, J lost 7 bases, and 13 bases stayed unmatched. CDR1 is LNHDA and CDR2 is SQIVND in the germline V gene (reference sequence).

The chain recombines TRBV6-5 with TRBJ1-1; D is perhaps TRBD1 (6 bases). The germline V gene encodes CDR1 MNHEY and CDR2 SVGAGI. Trimming left V 9 bases short and J 1 base short, with 15 bases between. The CDR3 consists of 14 residues. The DNA for the CDR3 is TGTGCCAGTAGTAAGGACAGAGAGAACACTGAAGCTTTCTTT. Amino acid sequence: CASSKDRENTEAFF.

The chain carries TRBV18 and TRBJ2-3, with TRBD2 matching over 8 bases. With 5 bases clipped from V and 0 bases from J, the junction kept 1 base outside the gene matches. CDR1 KGHSH and CDR2 LQKENI come from the germline V gene. This CDR3 region has 14 residues. The CDR3, as DNA: TGTGCCAGCTCAGGACTAGCCAGCACAGATACGCAGTATTTT. It specifies CASSGLASTDTQYF.

This rearrangement joins TRBV29-1 to TRBJ2-1; possible D gene TRBD1, 6 bases. CDR3 length: 15 amino acids. Germline V lookup: CDR1 SQVTM, CDR2 ANQGSEA. The V and J ends lost 1 base and 3 bases respectively, with 13 bases between them. The CDR3 region has the DNA TGCAGCGTTGAAGTCCACAGGGTATTCTACAATGAGCAGTTCTTC. This encodes CSVEVHRVFYNEQFF.

This chain joins TRBV19 and TRBJ2-3; TRBD2 matches at 7 bases. The CDR3 is made up of 13 amino acids. The V gene end was trimmed by 0 bases and the J gene end by 6 bases; junction bases not matched to a gene: 0. CDR1 and CDR2 from the germline V gene are LNHDA and SQIVND (reference sequence). CDR3 nucleotides: TGTGCCAGTAGTATAGAGCGGGGGGATACGCAGTATTTT. Translated, it gives CASSIERGDTQYF.

The CDR3 region has the DNA TGTGCCAGTAGTATAAGTTTTTCCCGAAAGGACAGGGGAAACGAGCAGTACTTC. Translating gives CASSISFSRKDRGNEQYF. The chain uses TRBV19 and TRBJ2-7; 9 nucleotides agree with TRBD1. Looked up from germline, CDR1 is LNHDA and CDR2 is SQIVND (reference sequence). V dropped 2 bases and J dropped 5; count of bases not matched to a gene: 16. This CDR3 is 18 amino acids long.

This chain links TRBV9 with TRBJ1-2; D is unresolved. Germline CDR1 SGDLS, CDR2 YYNGEE. This CDR3 is 16 amino acids long. Trimming shortened V by 4 bases and J by 5 bases, and 21 bases separated the two germline ends. The CDR3 coding sequence is TGTGCCAGCAGCCCCCGACTAGTCCCTAAGGGATATGGCTACACCTTC. Encoded protein: CASSPRLVPKGYGYTF.

This clone turned up a few times. The chain couples TRBV10-1 to TRBJ2-7; 13 bases match TRBD2. V lost 3 bases to trimming and J lost 3 bases; unmatched junction nucleotides: 5. Germline CDR1 WNHNN, CDR2 SYGVQD (reference sequence). The length of the CDR3 is 16 residues. Here the CDR3 reads CASSDFGLAGVYEQYF. The CDR3 DNA reads as TGCGCCAGCAGTGACTTCGGACTAGCGGGAGTCTACGAGCAGTACTTC.

The V gene is TRBV6-2 or TRBV6-3, the J gene TRBJ2-3, with a weak D call TRBD1 (6 bases). V dropped 2 bases and J dropped 4 bases, with 13 bases sitting between them. Germline V gene sequence: CDR1 MNHEY, CDR2 SVGEGT. The CDR3 length is 15 residues. CDR3: CASSYRGLGPDTQYF. CDR3 in DNA: TGTGCCAGCAGTTACAGGGGGTTGGGACCAGATACGCAGTATTTT.

The V gene is TRBV7-9, the J gene TRBJ2-7; 7 nucleotides align to TRBD1. The V gene's germline CDR1 is SEHNR and CDR2 FQNEAQ (reference sequence). CDR3 size: 16 residues. After removal of 2 bases from V and 3 bases from J, the junction contained 10 bases not matched to a gene. DNA of the CDR3: TGTGCCAGCAGCTTACTTTCCGGGACAGTCGTCTACGAGCAGTACTTC. Its translation: CASSLLSGTVVYEQYF.

This clone was counted only a few times. V usage is TRBV5-6 and J usage is TRBJ1-3; D is undetermined. V was trimmed by 0 bases and J by 2 bases, leaving 12 bases between them. The CDR3 extends over 16 amino acids. Germline values: CDR1 SGHDT, CDR2 YYEEEE. The CDR3 DNA sequence: TGTGCCAGCAGCTTGGACGGCTCGAGGGCTGGAAACACCATATATTTT. Its protein is CASSLDGSRAGNTIYF.

In the case of this clone: A read error may produce the germline difference seen at one junction end. The chain uses TRBV27 and TRBJ1-3; D gene unclear. The germline V gene encodes CDR1 MNHEY and CDR2 SMNVEV (reference sequence). The CDR3 totals 15 residues. The CDR3 bases are TGTGCCAGCAGTCTATCGGGCACCCATGGAAACACCATATATTTT. As protein: CASSLSGTHGNTIYF.

The chain uses TRBV28 and TRBJ1-4; perhaps TRBD1 as D (5 bases). Trimming removed 5 bases from V and 0 bases from J, with 13 bases in between. Per germline, CDR1 MDHEN and CDR2 SYDVKM. This CDR3 comprises 16 residues. CDR3 nucleotides: TGTGCCAGCAGTCCACAGACAGCCGCAACTAATGAAAAACTGTTTTTT. Translating gives CASSPQTAATNEKLFF. The complete variable domain, with remaining parts taken from reference TRBV28 and TRBJ1-4, reads DVKVTQSSRYLVKRTGEKVFLECVQDMDHENMFWYRQDPGLGLRLIYFSYDVKMKEKGDIPEGYSVSREKKERFSLILESASTNQTSMYLCASSPQTAATNEKLFFGSGTQLSVL.

In its sample, this clone was seen once. V is TRBV5-6 and J is TRBJ1-3; 8 nucleotides align to TRBD1. The CDR3 runs 14 residues. Germline V gives CDR1 SGHDT, CDR2 YYEEEE. The V gene end was trimmed by 4 bases and the J gene end by 4 bases; junction bases not matched to a gene: 4. CDR3 loop: CASSVTGAGNTIYF. CDR3 coding DNA: TGTGCCAGCAGCGTGACAGGGGCGGGAAACACCATATATTTT.